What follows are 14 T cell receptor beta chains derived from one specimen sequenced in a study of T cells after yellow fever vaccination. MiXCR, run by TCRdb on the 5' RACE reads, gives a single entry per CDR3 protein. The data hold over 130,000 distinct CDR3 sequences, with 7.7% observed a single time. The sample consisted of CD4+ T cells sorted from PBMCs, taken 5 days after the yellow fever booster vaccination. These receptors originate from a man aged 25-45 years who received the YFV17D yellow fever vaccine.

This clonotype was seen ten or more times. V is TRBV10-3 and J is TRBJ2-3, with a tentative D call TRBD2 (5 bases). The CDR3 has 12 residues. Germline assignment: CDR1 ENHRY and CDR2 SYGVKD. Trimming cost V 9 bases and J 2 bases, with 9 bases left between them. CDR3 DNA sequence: TGTGCCATTGGCCGGGACACAGATACGCAGTATTTT. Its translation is CAIGRDTDTQYF.

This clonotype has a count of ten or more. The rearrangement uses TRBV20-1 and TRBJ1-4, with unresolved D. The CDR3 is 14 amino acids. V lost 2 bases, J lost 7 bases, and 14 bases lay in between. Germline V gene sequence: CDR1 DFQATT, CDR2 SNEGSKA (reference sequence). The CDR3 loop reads CSARFPKLGEKLFF. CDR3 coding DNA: TGCAGTGCTAGATTCCCTAAGTTGGGTGAAAAACTGTTTTTT.

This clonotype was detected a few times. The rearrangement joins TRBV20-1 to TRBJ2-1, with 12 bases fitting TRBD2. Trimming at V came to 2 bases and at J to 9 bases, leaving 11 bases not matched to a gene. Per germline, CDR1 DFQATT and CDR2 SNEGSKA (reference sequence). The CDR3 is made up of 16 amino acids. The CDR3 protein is CSARSQSSGRAGEQFF. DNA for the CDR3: TGCAGTGCTAGATCCCAATCTAGCGGGAGGGCCGGTGAGCAGTTCTTC.

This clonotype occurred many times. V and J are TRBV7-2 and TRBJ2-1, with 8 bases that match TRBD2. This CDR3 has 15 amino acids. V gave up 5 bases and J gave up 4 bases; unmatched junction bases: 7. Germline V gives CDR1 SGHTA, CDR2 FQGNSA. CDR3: CASSLSGGPYNEQFF. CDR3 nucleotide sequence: TGTGCCAGCAGCCTCTCGGGGGGGCCATACAATGAGCAGTTCTTC.

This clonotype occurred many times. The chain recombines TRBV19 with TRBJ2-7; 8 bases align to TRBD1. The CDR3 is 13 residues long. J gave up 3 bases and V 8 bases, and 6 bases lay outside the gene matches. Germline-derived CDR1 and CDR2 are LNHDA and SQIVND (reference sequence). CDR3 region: CASARDRNYEQYF. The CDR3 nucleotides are TGTGCCAGTGCCCGGGACAGGAACTACGAGCAGTACTTC.

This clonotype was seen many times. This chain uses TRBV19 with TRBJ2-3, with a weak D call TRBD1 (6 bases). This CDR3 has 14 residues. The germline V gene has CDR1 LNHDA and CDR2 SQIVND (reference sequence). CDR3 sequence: CAPITGTRTDTQYF. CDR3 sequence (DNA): TGTGCGCCAATAACAGGGACACGGACAGATACGCAGTATTTT.

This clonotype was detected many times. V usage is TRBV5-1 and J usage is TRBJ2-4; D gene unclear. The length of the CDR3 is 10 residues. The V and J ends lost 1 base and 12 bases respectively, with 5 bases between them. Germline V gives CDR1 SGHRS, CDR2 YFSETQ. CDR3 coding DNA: TGCGCCAGCAGCTTGTGCACTCAGTACTTC. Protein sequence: CASSLCTQYF.

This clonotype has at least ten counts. The DNA for the CDR3 is TGTGCCAGCAGCCAAGTCTCGAACGGACCGGACTACGAGCAGTACTTC. Its translation is CASSQVSNGPDYEQYF. The rearrangement uses TRBV3-1 and TRBJ2-7, with D unresolved. This CDR3 is 16 amino acids long. V was trimmed by 1 base and J by 3 bases, leaving 16 bases between them. From germline, CDR1 is LGHDT and CDR2 YNNKEL (reference sequence).

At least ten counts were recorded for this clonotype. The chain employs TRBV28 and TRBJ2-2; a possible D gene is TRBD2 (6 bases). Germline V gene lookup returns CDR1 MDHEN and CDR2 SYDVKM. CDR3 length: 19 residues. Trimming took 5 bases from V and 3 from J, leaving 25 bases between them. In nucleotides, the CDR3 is TGTGCCAGCAGTCCCCCCGTCGGGCAGACTAGTCGGGACACCGGGGAGCTGTTTTTT. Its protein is CASSPPVGQTSRDTGELFF.

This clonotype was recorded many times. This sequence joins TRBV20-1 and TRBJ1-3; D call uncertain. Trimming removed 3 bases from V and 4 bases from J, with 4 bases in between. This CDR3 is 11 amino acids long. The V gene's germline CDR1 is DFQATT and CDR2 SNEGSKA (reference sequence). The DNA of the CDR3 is TGCAGTGCTAGGCAGGGAAACACCATATATTTT. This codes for CSARQGNTIYF.

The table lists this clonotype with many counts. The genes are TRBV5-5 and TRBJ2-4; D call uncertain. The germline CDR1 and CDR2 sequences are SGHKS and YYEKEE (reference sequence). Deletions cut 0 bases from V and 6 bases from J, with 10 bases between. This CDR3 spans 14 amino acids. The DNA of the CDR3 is TGTGCCAGCAGCTTGGGGAGTGTGAGAAACATTCAGTACTTC. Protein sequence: CASSLGSVRNIQYF.

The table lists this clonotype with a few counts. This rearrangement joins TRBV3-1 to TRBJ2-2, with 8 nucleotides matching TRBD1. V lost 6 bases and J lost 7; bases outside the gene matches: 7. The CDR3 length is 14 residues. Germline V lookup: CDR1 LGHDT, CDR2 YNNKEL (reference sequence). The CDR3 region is CASRYDRGSGELFF. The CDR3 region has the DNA TGTGCCAGCAGATACGACAGGGGCAGCGGGGAGCTGTTTTTT.

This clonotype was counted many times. Written as DNA, the CDR3 is TGCGCCAGCAGCTTGACTGGGACTAGCGCGTTTTCGCAGTATTTT. It is translated as CASSLTGTSAFSQYF. The V and J genes are TRBV5-1 and TRBJ2-3, with 10 bases aligning to TRBD2. This CDR3 contains 15 residues. CDR1 SGHRS and CDR2 YFSETQ come from the germline V gene. The V gene end was trimmed by 1 base and the J gene end by 10 bases; junction bases not matched to a gene: 9.

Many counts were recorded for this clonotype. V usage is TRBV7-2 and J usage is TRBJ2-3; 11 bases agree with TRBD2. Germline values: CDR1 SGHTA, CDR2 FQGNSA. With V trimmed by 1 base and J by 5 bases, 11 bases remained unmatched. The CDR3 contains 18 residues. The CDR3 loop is CASSLGAPTSGMGDTQYF. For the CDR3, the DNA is TGTGCCAGCAGCTTAGGCGCTCCGACTAGCGGGATGGGAGATACGCAGTATTTT. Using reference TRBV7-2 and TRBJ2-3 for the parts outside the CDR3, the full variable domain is GAGVSQSPSNKVTEKGKDVELRCDPISGHTALYWYRQSLGQGLEFLIYFQGNSAPDKSGLPSDRFSAERTGGSVSTLTIQRTQQEDSAVYLCASSLGAPTSGMGDTQYFGPGTRLTVL.